Below are 15 T cell receptor beta chains sequenced from a single sample in a study of shared T cell receptors in the human thymus. Profiling relied on immunoSEQ multiplex PCR, and the TCRdb table lists in-frame clones only, not all of them. In the table there are roughly 410,000 clones, 85% to 95% of which are singletons. The sample taken for sequencing was thymocytes. These receptors all stem from a human donor.

The V and J genes are TRBV5-5 and TRBJ1-1; 9 positions match TRBD1. Germline V gene data show CDR1 as SGHKS and CDR2 as YYEKEE (reference sequence). This CDR3 has 13 amino acids. With V trimmed by 8 bases and J by 0 bases, 2 bases remained unmatched. CDR3 sequence: CASGTGLNTEAFF. CDR3 nucleotides: TGTGCCAGTGGGACAGGGTTGAACACTGAAGCTTTCTTT.

The V call is TRBV7-3, the J call TRBJ2-1; D gene uncertain. The CDR3 contains 14 residues. The germline CDR1 and CDR2 sequences are SGHTA and FQGTGA. Trimming stripped 5 bases from V and 4 bases from J, with 12 bases between. The DNA of the CDR3 is TGTGCCAGCAGCCTGGGAAGGGCGTACAATGAGCAGTTCTTC. The encoded protein is CASSLGRAYNEQFF.

Written as DNA, the CDR3 is TGTGCCTGGTTACAGGGCTCCTACGAGCAGTACTTC. This sequence encodes CAWLQGSYEQYF. The V gene is TRBV30, the J gene TRBJ2-7; TRBD1 might be the D (6 bases). Germline values: CDR1 GTSNPN, CDR2 SVGIG (reference sequence). There are 12 residues in the CDR3. Trimming stripped 5 bases from V and 0 bases from J, with 8 bases between.

The chain carries TRBV12-5 and TRBJ2-1, with 8 nucleotides matching TRBD1. Germline lookup yields CDR1 LGHNT and CDR2 FRNRAP. The CDR3 runs 18 residues. Unmatched junction bases numbered 10, after V lost 0 bases and J lost 3 bases. CDR3 amino acids: CASGLVSGTGCLYNEQFF. The CDR3 nucleotides are TGTGCTAGTGGTTTGGTGTCCGGGACAGGCTGCCTCTACAATGAGCAGTTCTTC.

The sample holds one count of this clone. CDR3 loop: CASSPPYSYEQYF. The DNA of the CDR3 is TGTGCCAGCTCACCACCTTACAGCTACGAGCAGTACTTC. This chain uses TRBV18 with TRBJ2-7; no firm D call. Germline V gene data show CDR1 as KGHSH and CDR2 as LQKENI. Trimming removed 0 bases from V and 3 bases from J, with 6 bases in between. This CDR3 is 13 amino acids long.

The rearrangement links TRBV4-1 to TRBJ2-3; no clear D gene. The CDR3 length is 15 residues. Germline-derived CDR1 and CDR2 are MGHRA and YSYEKL. V was pared by 1 base and J by 3 bases, with 11 bases between. For the CDR3, the DNA is TGCGCCAGCAGCCAAGGAGTTGGCCAGACAGATACGCAGTATTTT. Its protein product is CASSQGVGQTDTQYF.

The chain joins TRBV28 to TRBJ2-7, with D perhaps matching TRBD2 (5 bases). This CDR3 spans 14 amino acids. Trimming cost V 2 bases and J 6 bases, with 14 bases left between them. Germline V lookup: CDR1 MDHEN, CDR2 SYDVKM. The CDR3 sequence: CASSLGLRTSEQYF. In DNA form, the CDR3 reads TGTGCCAGCAGTTTAGGACTGAGGACCTCCGAGCAGTACTTC.

The rearrangement uses TRBV7-9 and TRBJ2-2; D is unclear. CDR3 size: 18 residues. Trimming took 5 bases from V and 4 from J, leaving 23 bases between them. CDR1 is SEHNR and CDR2 is FQNEAQ in the germline V gene (reference sequence). CDR3 nucleotides: TGTGCCAGCAGCCAGAGCCTATTTTCACCCTCGGGCACCGGGGAGCTGTTTTTT. Its translation is CASSQSLFSPSGTGELFF.

V and J are TRBV7-9 and TRBJ1-1; D is unclear. The germline gives CDR1 SEHNR, CDR2 FQNEAQ (reference sequence). V was clipped by 4 bases and J by 8 bases, with 8 bases between them. CDR3 size: 11 residues. The CDR3 protein is CASSSGPEAFF. The CDR3 DNA is TGTGCCAGCAGCTCCGGACCCGAAGCTTTCTTT.

This chain links TRBV4-3 with TRBJ2-1; tentative D call: TRBD2 (5 bases). The germline CDR1 and CDR2 sequences are LGHNA and YSLEER. Between the trimmed V and J ends, which lost 4 bases and 4 bases, there was a span of 17 bases. CDR3 length equals 16 residues. CDR3 DNA sequence: TGCGCCAGCAGCCTAAACAGCGGAGCGGCGTACAATGAGCAGTTCTTC. Translated, it gives CASSLNSGAAYNEQFF.

The chain is built from TRBV14 and TRBJ2-5, with D possibly being TRBD2 (5 bases). V was trimmed by 1 base and J by 1 base, leaving 16 bases between them. Per germline, CDR1 SGHDN and CDR2 FVKESK. This CDR3 contains 17 residues. The CDR3, as DNA: TGTGCCAGCAGCCAAGGGCCTAGCCGCTACTGCCAAGAGACCCAGTACTTC. Residues: CASSQGPSRYCQETQYF.

The chain recombines TRBV14 with TRBJ2-1, with 10 positions matching TRBD1. The V gene's germline CDR1 is SGHDN and CDR2 FVKESK. The CDR3 length is 14 residues. V was clipped by 6 bases and J by 3 bases; unmatched bases: 2. The CDR3 DNA follows: TGTGCCAGCAGTAGGACAGGGGGCTACAATGAGCAGTTCTTC. It specifies CASSRTGGYNEQFF.

This chain links TRBV28 with TRBJ2-4, with TRBD1 as a possible D gene (5 bases). Germline assignment: CDR1 MDHEN and CDR2 SYDVKM. Trimming took 3 bases from V and 0 from J, leaving 18 bases between them. The CDR3 loop spans 18 amino acids. The CDR3 DNA reads TGTGCCAGCAGTTTTTATATCAGGCGAAGGGGAGCCAAAAACATTCAGTACTTC. It translates to CASSFYIRRRGAKNIQYF.

The chain joins TRBV7-9 to TRBJ1-1, with D unclear. V lost 5 bases and J 0 bases, leaving 16 bases between the germline ends. The V gene's germline CDR1 is SEHNR and CDR2 FQNEAQ (reference sequence). This CDR3 is built from 16 residues. CDR3 sequence reads: CASSPPQRRVNTEAFF. The DNA of the CDR3 is TGTGCCAGCAGCCCGCCGCAGAGGCGGGTGAACACTGAAGCTTTCTTT. Full variable domain (missing parts from reference TRBV7-9 and TRBJ1-1): DTGVSQNPRHKITKRGQNVTFRCDPISEHNRLYWYRQTLGQGPEFLTYFQNEAQLEKSRLLSDRFSAERPKGSFSTLEIQRTEQGDSAMYLCASSPPQRRVNTEAFFGQGTRLTVV.

The rearrangement uses TRBV4-2 and TRBJ2-7, with D unclear. The CDR3 has 15 residues. Germline V gene sequence: CDR1 LGHNA, CDR2 YNFKEQ. Trimming removed 1 base at V and 3 bases at J, with 13 bases between. CDR3 DNA sequence: TGTGCCAGCAGCCAAGGACGCCCGTCCAGCTACGAGCAGTACTTC. Amino acids: CASSQGRPSSYEQYF.